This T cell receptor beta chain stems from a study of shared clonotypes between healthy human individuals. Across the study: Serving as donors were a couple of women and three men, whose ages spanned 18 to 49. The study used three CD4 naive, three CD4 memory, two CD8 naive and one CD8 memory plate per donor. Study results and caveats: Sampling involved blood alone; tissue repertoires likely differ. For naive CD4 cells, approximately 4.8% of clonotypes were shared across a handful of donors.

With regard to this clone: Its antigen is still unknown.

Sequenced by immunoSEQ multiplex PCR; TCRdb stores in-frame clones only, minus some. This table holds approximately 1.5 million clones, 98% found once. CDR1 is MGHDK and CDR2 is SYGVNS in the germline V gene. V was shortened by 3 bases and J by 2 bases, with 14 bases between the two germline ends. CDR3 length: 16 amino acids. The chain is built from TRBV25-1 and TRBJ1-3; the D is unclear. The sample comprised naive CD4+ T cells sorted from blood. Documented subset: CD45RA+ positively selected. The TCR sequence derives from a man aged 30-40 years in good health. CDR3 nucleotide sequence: TGTGCCAGCAGTGATGTGAGGGTTTGGGCTGGAAACACCATATATTTT. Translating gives CASSDVRVWAGNTIYF.